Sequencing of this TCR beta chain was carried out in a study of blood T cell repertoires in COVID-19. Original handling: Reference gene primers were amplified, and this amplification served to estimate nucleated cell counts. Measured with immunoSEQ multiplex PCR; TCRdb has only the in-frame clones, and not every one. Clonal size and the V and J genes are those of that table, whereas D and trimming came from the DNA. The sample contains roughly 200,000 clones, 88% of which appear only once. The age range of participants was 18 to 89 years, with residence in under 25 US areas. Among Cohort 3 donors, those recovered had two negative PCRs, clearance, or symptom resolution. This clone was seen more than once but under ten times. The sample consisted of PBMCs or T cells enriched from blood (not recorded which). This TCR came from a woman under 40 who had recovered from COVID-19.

The CDR3 loop reads CAISDRERGYTF. In nucleotides, the CDR3 is TGTGCCATCAGTGACAGGGAACGTGGCTACACCTTC. The chain uses TRBV10-3 and TRBJ1-2; D might be TRBD1 (5 bases). Trimming removed 3 bases at V and 7 bases at J, with 9 bases between. CDR1 is ENHRY and CDR2 is SYGVKD in the germline V gene. This CDR3 contains 12 residues.